The 30 T cell receptor beta chains presented below share a single source sample, sequenced in a study of regulatory T cells in long-lasting Graves disease (dated by TCRdb to the early 2020s). The library was made by multiplex PCR. The reads were generated on an Illumina HiSeq 4000. To build TCR beta libraries, CDR3 regions were amplified by Arm-PCR using iRepertoire HTBI primers. Through fastp at Q25 and MiXCR, TCRdb rebuilt clones from the public reads, retaining in-frame beta chains. Merged by CDR3 protein, the rows form single entries marked with the most common genes and DNA. A total of more than 300,000 distinct CDR3 sequences appear in this sample, roughly 12% of them only once. 15% to 20% of the sample is taken by the ten largest. Sample time point, as interpreted from the label and publication: newly diagnosed GD, antithyroid drugs for less than 3 months. For both TCR sequencing and RNA sequencing, RNA was extracted from PBMCs using TRIzol.

These data are also associated with another study on T cells in Graves' hyperthyroidism and ophthalmopathy.

The sample was peripheral blood mononuclear cells (PBMCs), taken at new diagnosis, from a patient treated with antithyroid drugs. These receptor sequences come from a woman aged 18-29 years with Graves disease. Donor details come from another sample of the same person, matched by shared clones.

This clonotype was counted ten times or more. The CDR3 loop is CASSSERLTAYEQYF. The CDR3 DNA sequence: TGTGCCAGCAGTTCGGAGCGGCTAACGGCCTACGAGCAGTACTTC. This chain uses TRBV28 with TRBJ2-7, with D maybe TRBD2 (5 bases). The CDR3 spans 15 residues. V lost 4 bases and J lost 2, with 15 bases in between. Germline loops: CDR1 MDHEN, CDR2 SYDVKM.

This clonotype was counted many times. The chain links TRBV6-9 to TRBJ2-7, with 8 bases aligning to TRBD2. This CDR3 has 14 residues. V shed 4 bases and J 4 bases; nucleotides not matched to a gene: 6. Germline loops: CDR1 MNHGY, CDR2 SVAAGI. In DNA form, the CDR3 reads TGTGCCAGCAGTTCTGGCGGGAGGTTGTACGAGCAGTACTTC. Translation: CASSSGGRLYEQYF.

The table lists this clonotype with many counts. V is TRBV5-1 and J is TRBJ1-1; D remains ambiguous. The CDR3 sequence is 17 residues long. V lost 0 bases to trimming and J lost 0 bases, with 15 bases between them. The germline V gene has CDR1 SGHRS and CDR2 YFSETQ. CDR3 nucleotide sequence: TGCGCCAGCAGCTTGGCGAATCGGGGATGGATGAACACTGAAGCTTTCTTT. Its translation: CASSLANRGWMNTEAFF.

The rearrangement links TRBV11-2 to TRBJ2-7; the D is unclear. Trimming removed 5 bases from V and 2 bases from J, with 10 bases in between. The CDR3 runs to 13 residues. Germline V CDR1 and CDR2: SGHAT, FQNNGV. CDR3 residues: CASSPYGAYEQYF. In DNA, the CDR3 is TGTGCCAGCAGCCCGTACGGAGCCTACGAGCAGTACTTC.

This chain links TRBV20-1 with TRBJ2-2, with 10 bases that match TRBD1. The CDR3 runs 17 residues. The V segment lost 0 bases and the J segment 4 bases; nucleotides outside the gene matches: 8. The germline V gene has CDR1 DFQATT and CDR2 SNEGSKA (reference sequence). CDR3 DNA: TGCAGTGCTAGAGATCCGAGGACAGGGGGAACCACCGGGGAGCTGTTTTTT. This encodes CSARDPRTGGTTGELFF.

This clonotype was recorded a few times. The rearrangement links TRBV12-3 or TRBV12-4 to TRBJ2-7, with 14 nucleotides matching TRBD2. The CDR3 totals 17 residues. V trimming: 8 bases; J trimming: 3 bases; junction bases outside the gene matches: 12. CDR3 in amino acids: CASLGLAGEGFGYEQYF. The CDR3 DNA reads TGTGCCAGCCTGGGACTAGCGGGAGAAGGGTTCGGCTACGAGCAGTACTTC.

This clonotype was seen only a few times. The chain links TRBV18 to TRBJ1-2, with a tentative D call TRBD1 (6 bases). The CDR3 consists of 14 residues. From germline, CDR1 is KGHSH and CDR2 LQKENI. V was clipped by 2 bases and J by 8 bases, with 15 bases between them. CDR3 bases: TGTGCCAGCTCACCAACCGGCAGGGGAGGAGGCTACACCTTC. This translates into CASSPTGRGGGYTF. Combining the CDR3 with reference TRBV18 and TRBJ1-2 gives the whole variable domain NAGVMQNPRHLVRRRGQEARLRCSPMKGHSHVYWYRQLPEEGLKFMVYLQKENIIDESGMPKERFSAEFPKEGPSILRIQQVVRGDSAAYFCASSPTGRGGGYTFGSGTRLTVV.

This clonotype was observed at least ten times. The rearrangement links TRBV20-1 to TRBJ2-5; perhaps TRBD1 as D (5 bases). CDR1 and CDR2 (germline): DFQATT, SNEGSKA (reference sequence). This CDR3 has 14 amino acids. V was cut by 0 bases and J by 5 bases, with 13 bases left in between. The CDR3 here is CSARDQGAGETQYF. The CDR3, as DNA: TGCAGTGCTAGAGATCAGGGCGCAGGGGAGACCCAGTACTTC.

In its sample, this clonotype was seen many times. CDR3 amino acids: CASSLSVGDRFRNSPLHF. The CDR3 nucleotides read TGTGCCAGCAGCTTAAGTGTGGGGGACAGGTTCCGTAATTCACCCCTCCACTTT. The chain has TRBV7-6 and TRBJ1-6, with 8 bases identical to TRBD1. Germline trimming cut 2 bases from V and 6 bases from J; bases unmatched to any gene: 12. From germline, CDR1 is SGHVS and CDR2 FNYEAQ. This CDR3 has 18 residues.

This clonotype occurred many times. As DNA, the CDR3 is TGTGCCAGCAGTGCAGACAGGAGAAATCAGCCCCAGCATTTT. It translates to CASSADRRNQPQHF. The genes are TRBV2 and TRBJ1-5, with D perhaps TRBD1 (6 bases). Trimming cost V 4 bases and J 4 bases, with 11 bases left between them. The length of the CDR3 is 14 residues. CDR1 and CDR2 (germline): SNHLY, FYNNEI.

As to this clonotype: This may come from a read error, since a much larger clone is one base off. V and J are TRBV6-1 and TRBJ1-5; perhaps TRBD1 as D (5 bases). The CDR3 has 12 amino acids. The germline V gene has CDR1 MNHNS and CDR2 SASEGT. DNA of the CDR3: TGTGCCAGCAGCACAGGAGATCAGCCCCGGCATTTT. Its translation: CASSTGDQPRHF.

This sequence joins TRBV20-1 and TRBJ2-1, with TRBD2 identical over 8 bases. The J segment lost 4 bases and the V segment lost 6 bases, leaving 8 bases of the junction unmatched. This CDR3 region has 14 residues. Looked up from germline, CDR1 is DFQATT and CDR2 is SNEGSKA (reference sequence). The CDR3 DNA reads as TGCAGTGCAGGAGGGACTAGACGTTACAATGAGCAGTTCTTC. Translated: CSAGGTRRYNEQFF.

The table lists this clonotype with many counts. The chain uses TRBV7-9 and TRBJ1-2; 9 nucleotides line up with TRBD1. The CDR3 has 17 residues. Germline CDR1 SEHNR, CDR2 FQNEAQ (reference sequence). J lost 9 bases, V lost 5 bases, and 19 bases had no gene match. The CDR3 reads CASSQRGRGGTGLSYTF. In DNA, the CDR3 is TGTGCCAGCAGCCAACGGGGTCGGGGCGGGACAGGGCTGAGCTACACCTTC.

The CDR3 DNA reads as TGCAGTGCTAGAGAAAGGACTGGCGGGAGCTTTTCGCAGTATTTT. Translation: CSARERTGGSFSQYF. The genes are TRBV20-1 and TRBJ2-3; 7 bases agree with TRBD2. V was clipped by 0 bases and J by 10 bases; unmatched bases: 13. Per the germline V gene, CDR1 is DFQATT and CDR2 is SNEGSKA (reference sequence). The CDR3 has 15 residues.

This clonotype was seen at least ten times. The chain is built from TRBV7-2 and TRBJ1-2, with 11 bases lining up with TRBD1. The CDR3 is 16 residues long. V lost 5 bases, J lost 5 bases, and 10 bases stayed unmatched. CDR1 is SGHTA, CDR2 FQGNSA, per germline. The CDR3 loop is CASSGAMGQGGYGYTF. DNA of the CDR3: TGTGCCAGCAGCGGAGCAATGGGACAGGGGGGTTATGGCTACACCTTC. The whole variable domain, remainder taken from reference TRBV7-2 and TRBJ1-2, is GAGVSQSPSNKVTEKGKDVELRCDPISGHTALYWYRQSLGQGLEFLIYFQGNSAPDKSGLPSDRFSAERTGGSVSTLTIQRTQQEDSAVYLCASSGAMGQGGYGYTFGSGTRLTVV.

This clonotype has at least ten counts. V is TRBV3-1 and J is TRBJ2-1; D uncertain. Germline V CDR1 and CDR2: LGHDT, YNNKEL (reference sequence). The CDR3 has 13 amino acids. V was cut by 4 bases and J by 11 bases, with 15 bases left in between. DNA of the CDR3: TGTGCCAGCAGCCTAACGGCCTTAGGAAAGCAGTTCTTC. Protein sequence: CASSLTALGKQFF.

The sample holds many counts of this clonotype. The V and J genes are TRBV13 and TRBJ1-1; 10 bases are shared with TRBD1. From germline, CDR1 is PRHDT and CDR2 FYEKMQ (reference sequence). The CDR3 totals 14 residues. The V gene end was trimmed by 4 bases and the J gene end by 4 bases; junction bases not matched to a gene: 3. The CDR3 loop is CASSYWTGGTEAFF. The CDR3 nucleotides are TGTGCCAGCAGCTACTGGACAGGGGGCACTGAAGCTTTCTTT.

This chain links TRBV6-1 with TRBJ1-3; D remains ambiguous. The CDR3 has 14 amino acids. Germline V CDR1 and CDR2: MNHNS, SASEGT. The V end lost 2 bases, the J end lost 2 bases, and 7 bases lay between the germline ends. CDR3: CASSEWVTGNTIYF. The CDR3 DNA is TGTGCCAGCAGTGAATGGGTTACTGGAAACACCATATATTTT.

This clonotype was seen repeatedly, ten times or more. This chain connects TRBV30 to TRBJ2-7; 7 bases fit TRBD2. J lost 12 bases, V lost 2 bases, and 10 bases had no gene match. There are 12 residues in the CDR3. Germline loops: CDR1 GTSNPN, CDR2 SVGIG (reference sequence). The CDR3 protein is CAWSPPGLDPYF. The CDR3 DNA sequence: TGTGCCTGGAGTCCCCCAGGACTAGATCCGTACTTC.

This clonotype was detected a few times. This chain connects TRBV4-3 to TRBJ2-1, with TRBD2 identical over 11 bases. The CDR3 spans 20 residues. The germline CDR1 and CDR2 sequences are LGHNA and YSLEER. The junction had 21 bases not matched to a gene; V was cut back by 4 bases and J by 7 bases. The CDR3 spells CASSLNLPSLLAGAENEQFF. The CDR3 DNA follows: TGCGCCAGCAGCCTCAACCTCCCCTCCCTACTAGCGGGAGCGGAGAATGAGCAGTTCTTC.

This clonotype was recorded at least ten times. The chain employs TRBV20-1 and TRBJ2-1; maybe TRBD1 (6 bases). This CDR3 contains 13 residues. Germline CDR1 is DFQATT and CDR2 is SNEGSKA (reference sequence). V was cut by 3 bases and J by 5 bases, with 11 bases left in between. Written as DNA, the CDR3 is TGCAGTGCTAGGGACAGAGCGAACAATGAGCAGTTCTTC. Translated: CSARDRANNEQFF.

This clonotype was counted at least ten times. This chain connects TRBV10-3 to TRBJ2-1, with 11 bases fitting TRBD2. Trimming at V came to 2 bases and at J to 4 bases, leaving 4 bases not matched to a gene. Germline V lookup: CDR1 ENHRY, CDR2 SYGVKD. The CDR3 is 16 amino acids. The CDR3 spells CAISETSGSGYNEQFF. The CDR3 region has the DNA TGTGCCATCAGTGAGACTAGCGGGAGTGGTTACAATGAGCAGTTCTTC.

V gene TRBV6-2 or TRBV6-3 combines with J gene TRBJ2-1; TRBD1 matches 7 bases. V lost 2 bases, J lost 5 bases, and 9 bases stayed unmatched. The CDR3 is made up of 16 amino acids. Looked up from germline, CDR1 is MNHEY and CDR2 is SVGEGT. The CDR3 nucleotides read TGTGCCAGCAGTTACCGCCGGGACAGTCTTCACAATGAGCAGTTCTTC. Its translation is CASSYRRDSLHNEQFF.

As concerns this clonotype: It may be a read error: a sequence one base away is much more abundant. The CDR3 region is CGARGPRQTDTQYF. The CDR3 nucleotides read TGCGGTGCTAGAGGTCCTAGACAGACAGATACGCAGTATTTT. The rearrangement links TRBV20-1 to TRBJ2-3, with a tentative D call TRBD1 (5 bases). CDR1 is DFQATT and CDR2 is SNEGSKA in the germline V gene (reference sequence). CDR3 length: 14 residues.

The CDR3 reads CASSPLGTGPTQYF. The CDR3 DNA reads TGTGCCAGCAGCCCATTGGGGACAGGACCTACGCAGTATTTT. The V and J genes are TRBV12-3 or TRBV12-4 and TRBJ2-3, with 8 bases matching TRBD1. The J segment lost 8 bases and the V segment lost 6 bases, leaving 10 bases of the junction unmatched. The CDR3 spans 14 residues.

This clonotype was recorded many times. The gene calls are TRBV20-1 and TRBJ1-5; D unclear. The CDR3 consists of 16 residues. The V gene's germline CDR1 is DFQATT and CDR2 SNEGSKA (reference sequence). The V gene lost 0 bases and the J gene lost 2 bases, with 14 bases spanning the gap. CDR3 sequence reads: CSARDQWRDGNQPQHF. CDR3 coding DNA: TGCAGTGCTAGAGACCAGTGGCGCGATGGCAATCAGCCCCAGCATTTT.

Many counts were recorded for this clonotype. The chain recombines TRBV20-1 with TRBJ1-6; D gene unclear. The CDR3 runs to 13 residues. Trimming removed 6 bases from V and 5 bases from J, with 11 bases in between. CDR1 DFQATT and CDR2 SNEGSKA come from the germline V gene (reference sequence). The CDR3 DNA sequence: TGCAGTGCGCAGTGGGAAAATAATTCACCCCTCCACTTT. Encoded protein: CSAQWENNSPLHF.

This clonotype was detected many times. The rearrangement links TRBV7-6 to TRBJ1-2; the D gene is possibly TRBD1 (5 bases). The CDR3 contains 14 residues. Trimming cost V 5 bases and J 7 bases, with 17 bases left between them. Germline V CDR1 and CDR2: SGHVS, FNYEAQ. The chain's CDR3 is CASSPGLSVVGYTF. CDR3 coding DNA: TGTGCCAGCAGCCCGGGACTATCGGTGGTTGGCTACACCTTC.

This clonotype appeared a few times. V gene TRBV6-2 or TRBV6-3 combines with J gene TRBJ1-2, with 8 positions matching TRBD1. V dropped 5 bases and J dropped 8; count of bases not matched to a gene: 13. Germline values: CDR1 MNHEY, CDR2 SVGEGT. CDR3 length equals 15 residues. The CDR3 nucleotides are TGTGCCAGCAGTGAAGCTTGGACAGGGTTCTGGGGCTACACCTTC. This gives the protein CASSEAWTGFWGYTF.

This clonotype came up many times. The chain recombines TRBV18 with TRBJ1-1; no definite D call. V was cut by 4 bases and J by 7 bases, with 16 bases left in between. CDR1 KGHSH and CDR2 LQKENI come from the germline V gene. CDR3 length equals 14 residues. CDR3 in amino acids: CASSRSRINGEAFF. In DNA form, the CDR3 reads TGTGCCAGCTCACGCTCCCGGATTAATGGTGAAGCTTTCTTT.